The 26 T cell receptor beta chains in this list originate from one sample, sequenced in a study of T-cell memory formation after mild COVID-19. One entry per CDR3 protein, called by TCRdb with MiXCR from the 5' RACE reads. The sample includes some 440,000 distinct CDR3 sequences, roughly 25% seen only once; the top ten take under 15%. The specimen was PBMCs or a T cell subset sorted from them (not recorded which). These receptors were obtained from an adult woman who had mild COVID-19 (a few samples of this study predate the infection). Cell type and time point are not known.

The rearrangement uses TRBV7-3 and TRBJ1-4, with 8 nucleotides matching TRBD1. This CDR3 has 18 amino acids. J was trimmed by 8 bases and V by 7 bases; bases with no gene match: 21. Per the germline V gene, CDR1 is SGHTA and CDR2 is FQGTGA. The CDR3 nucleotides are TGTGCCAGCAACGTATTGGTGGACGGGGACAGGCGCGAGGAAAAACTGTTTTTT. Translation: CASNVLVDGDRREEKLFF.

This chain connects TRBV6-5 to TRBJ2-3; TRBD1 might be the D (5 bases). Trimming pared 4 bases from V and 1 base from J, leaving 15 bases between. The CDR3 extends over 16 amino acids. Germline-derived CDR1 and CDR2 are MNHEY and SVGAGI. The CDR3 region has the DNA TGTGCCAGCAGTTCTCTTCCAGGGATGGGCACAGATACGCAGTATTTT. This gives the protein CASSSLPGMGTDTQYF.

In its sample, this clonotype was seen a few times. This rearrangement joins TRBV7-8 to TRBJ2-2; 7 bases align to TRBD2. In germline, CDR1 is SGHVS, CDR2 FQNEAQ. This CDR3 region has 16 residues. V lost 7 bases to trimming and J lost 6 bases; unmatched junction nucleotides: 14. The CDR3 reads CASTPWGGMGSGELFF. CDR3 nucleotides: TGTGCCAGCACCCCATGGGGGGGTATGGGGTCCGGGGAGCTGTTTTTT.

This clonotype was seen more than once but under ten times. The chain couples TRBV12-3 or TRBV12-4 to TRBJ2-5; a weak D match, TRBD2 (6 bases). V shed 3 bases and J shed 0 bases, with 14 bases lying between them. This CDR3 is built from 16 residues. The CDR3 DNA follows: TGTGCCAGCAGTTTGAGGGGCGGGGCGAACCAAGAGACCCAGTACTTC. As protein: CASSLRGGANQETQYF.

This clonotype was seen a few times. CDR3 coding DNA: TGTGCCAGCAGCATTAATAGCGGGGCGCACACCGGGGAGCTGTTTTTT. This codes for CASSINSGAHTGELFF. J is TRBJ2-2 and V is TRBV7-7; 8 nucleotides agree with TRBD2. The CDR3 sequence is 16 residues long. Trimming cost V 5 bases and J 3 bases; bases outside gene matches: 8. Germline V gene data show CDR1 as SSHAT and CDR2 as FNYEAQ (reference sequence).

This clonotype was detected a few times. The chain links TRBV7-2 to TRBJ2-3; 11 bases agree with TRBD2. CDR1 SGHTA and CDR2 FQGNSA come from the germline V gene. The length of the CDR3 is 16 residues. Trimming removed 2 bases from V and 4 bases from J; junction bases left unmatched: 5. The CDR3 DNA reads TGTGCCAGCAGCTTACGACTAGCGGGAAGGTCAGATACGCAGTATTTT. Translated, it gives CASSLRLAGRSDTQYF. The complete variable domain, with remaining parts taken from reference TRBV7-2 and TRBJ2-3, reads GAGVSQSPSNKVTEKGKDVELRCDPISGHTALYWYRQSLGQGLEFLIYFQGNSAPDKSGLPSDRFSAERTGGSVSTLTIQRTQQEDSAVYLCASSLRLAGRSDTQYFGPGTRLTVL.

This clonotype was counted a few times. The rearrangement joins TRBV30 to TRBJ2-2; D ambiguous. CDR1 is GTSNPN, CDR2 SVGIG, per germline (reference sequence). The CDR3 spans 12 residues. Trimming stripped 4 bases from V and 4 bases from J, with 7 bases between. CDR3 nucleotide sequence: TGTGCCTGGAATACTATCACCGGGGAGCTGTTTTTT. It yields the protein CAWNTITGELFF.

This clonotype showed up just once. The chain carries TRBV5-6 and TRBJ1-5, with 9 bases identical to TRBD1. The CDR3 is 16 amino acids. The junction had 11 bases not matched to a gene; V was cut back by 4 bases and J by 6 bases. Per germline, CDR1 SGHDT and CDR2 YYEEEE. The CDR3: CASSRLDGTGTQPQHF. The DNA for the CDR3 is TGTGCCAGCAGCAGACTAGACGGGACAGGGACTCAGCCCCAGCATTTT.

The J gene is TRBJ2-7, the V gene TRBV29-1; D not certain. Germline CDR1 is SQVTM and CDR2 is ANQGSEA. V was cut by 4 bases and J by 3 bases, with 7 bases left in between. The CDR3 contains 11 residues. The CDR3 nucleotides are TGCAGCGTTGGTTATTTCTACGAGCAGTACTTC. Its translation: CSVGYFYEQYF.

This clonotype was seen only a few times. The chain is built from TRBV20-1 and TRBJ1-2, with a tentative D call TRBD1 (6 bases). Between the trimmed V and J ends, which lost 0 bases and 0 bases, there was a span of 17 bases. This CDR3 is 17 amino acids long. Germline CDR1 is DFQATT and CDR2 is SNEGSKA (reference sequence). The DNA for the CDR3 is TGCAGTGCTAGAGATGAGGGACACGGGAGTGCTAACTATGGCTACACCTTC. Its protein is CSARDEGHGSANYGYTF.

The chain combines TRBV11-3 with TRBJ2-1; TRBD2 matches 9 bases. J gave up 13 bases and V 1 base, and 2 bases lay outside the gene matches. Looked up from germline, CDR1 is SGHNT and CDR2 is YENEEA. CDR3 length equals 12 residues. The CDR3 region has the DNA TGTGCCAGCAGCTTAGTTAGCGGGGGACAGTTCTTC. Translation: CASSLVSGGQFF.

V usage is TRBV6-2 or TRBV6-3 and J usage is TRBJ2-1, with TRBD1 matching 12 bases. The CDR3 covers 18 residues. Germline trimming cut 4 bases from V and 3 bases from J; bases unmatched to any gene: 10. CDR1 and CDR2 (germline): MNHEY, SVGEGT. The CDR3, as DNA: TGTGCCAGCAGTTCCCTACCGGGACAGGGGGCAAACTACAATGAGCAGTTCTTC. Its translation is CASSSLPGQGANYNEQFF.

This clonotype has more than one count but fewer than ten. V and J are TRBV5-1 and TRBJ1-1; D not certain. This CDR3 has 14 residues. Trimming shortened V by 3 bases and J by 1 base, and 10 bases separated the two germline ends. CDR1 is SGHRS, CDR2 YFSETQ, per germline. The CDR3 bases are TGCGCCAGCAGCTCCGACGGGAAGAACACTGAAGCTTTCTTT. It is translated as CASSSDGKNTEAFF.

J is TRBJ1-2 and V is TRBV19, with D possibly TRBD1 on 6 matching bases. V was clipped by 3 bases and J by 4 bases, with 15 bases between them. Germline assignment: CDR1 LNHDA and CDR2 SQIVND (reference sequence). This CDR3 is built from 15 residues. CDR3 DNA sequence: TGTGCCAGTAGTATCACAGGGATGGGAGGCTATGGCTACACCTTC. Its translation: CASSITGMGGYGYTF.

J is TRBJ1-3 and V is TRBV12-3 or TRBV12-4; D unclear. This CDR3 is built from 12 residues. The ends were cut back, 9 bases at V and 0 bases at J, with 6 bases in the middle. The CDR3 DNA is TGTGCCAGTCAGCCCTCTGGAAACACCATATATTTT. This sequence encodes CASQPSGNTIYF.

This clonotype occurred many times. CDR3: CASSPGTSGTNEQFF. In DNA, the CDR3 is TGTGCCAGCTCACCAGGGACTAGCGGTACTAATGAGCAGTTCTTC. The chain combines TRBV18 with TRBJ2-1; 11 bases align to TRBD2. The CDR3 has 15 residues. Germline CDR1 reads KGHSH; CDR2 reads LQKENI. Trimming took 2 bases from V and 7 from J; bases not matched to a gene: 4.

The chain couples TRBV7-3 to TRBJ2-5; the match to TRBD2 covers 7 bases. This CDR3 contains 13 residues. Germline V gene lookup returns CDR1 SGHTA and CDR2 FQGTGA. With V trimmed by 5 bases and J by 3 bases, 3 bases remained unmatched. The DNA for the CDR3 is TGTGCCAGCAGCCGACGGGGGGAAGAGACCCAGTACTTC. Protein product: CASSRRGEETQYF.

The J gene is TRBJ2-7, the V gene TRBV7-9, with D uncertain. Germline assignment: CDR1 SEHNR and CDR2 FQNEAQ (reference sequence). The V end was cut by 5 bases, the J end by 4 bases, with 12 bases between. The CDR3 spans 13 residues. CDR3 region: CASSDGAPYEQYF. CDR3 DNA: TGTGCCAGCAGCGACGGAGCTCCTTACGAGCAGTACTTC.

The chain combines TRBV10-3 with TRBJ1-6; TRBD1 aligns across 7 bases. From germline, CDR1 is ENHRY and CDR2 SYGVKD. This CDR3 comprises 15 residues. The V and J ends lost 0 bases and 5 bases, in that order; junction bases with no gene match: 1. CDR3 bases: TGTGCCATCAGTGAGTCGACAGGGAATAATTCACCCCTCCACTTT. Residues: CAISESTGNNSPLHF.

The chain couples TRBV5-6 to TRBJ1-1, with D unresolved. V lost 3 bases to trimming and J lost 0 bases, with 18 bases between them. Looked up from germline, CDR1 is SGHDT and CDR2 is YYEEEE. This CDR3 comprises 17 residues. DNA for the CDR3: TGTGCCAGCAGCTCACGATTCCTCGACGGCTTGAACACTGAAGCTTTCTTT. Protein: CASSSRFLDGLNTEAFF. The full variable domain, rest sourced from reference TRBV5-6 and TRBJ1-1, is DAGVTQSPTHLIKTRGQQVTLRCSPKSGHDTVSWYQQALGQGPQFIFQYYEEEERQRGNFPDRFSGHQFPNYSSELNVNALLLGDSALYLCASSSRFLDGLNTEAFFGQGTRLTVV.

The chain links TRBV5-6 to TRBJ2-5, with a tentative D call TRBD1 (5 bases). Trimming removed 0 bases from V and 1 base from J, with 10 bases in between. Germline V gene data show CDR1 as SGHDT and CDR2 as YYEEEE. The CDR3 runs to 15 residues. DNA for the CDR3: TGTGCCAGCAGCTTGGGGGAAGGGGTCCAAGAGACCCAGTACTTC. It is translated as CASSLGEGVQETQYF.

This rearrangement joins TRBV7-6 to TRBJ2-3, with 13 bases that match TRBD2. Germline V gene sequence: CDR1 SGHVS, CDR2 FNYEAQ. CDR3 length equals 16 residues. The V gene end was trimmed by 5 bases and the J gene end by 6 bases; junction bases not matched to a gene: 8. The CDR3, as DNA: TGTGCCAGCAGCCTAACATGGACTAGCGGGGGCGATACGCAGTATTTT. Its protein product is CASSLTWTSGGDTQYF.

In its sample, this clonotype was seen a few times. The gene calls are TRBV13 and TRBJ2-4; D gene ambiguous. Germline CDR1 and CDR2: PRHDT and FYEKMQ (reference sequence). With 5 bases removed from V and 7 bases from J, the gap between germline ends came to 12 bases. CDR3 length: 13 amino acids. As DNA, the CDR3 is TGTGCCAGCAGCGACTTTACAGAGAACATTCAGTACTTC. Translating gives CASSDFTENIQYF.

This clonotype was counted between two and nine times. The V call is TRBV6-6, the J call TRBJ1-6; 10 bases map to TRBD1. The CDR3 totals 19 residues. The junction had 18 bases not matched to a gene; V was cut back by 6 bases and J by 7 bases. From germline, CDR1 is MNHNY and CDR2 SVGAGI (reference sequence). The DNA of the CDR3 is TGTGCCAGCAGGAATACGAGACAGGGGGCTCGGGCTGGGAATTCACCCCTCCACTTT. It encodes CASRNTRQGARAGNSPLHF.

J is TRBJ1-5 and V is TRBV24-1; D might be TRBD1 (5 bases). The CDR3 loop spans 16 amino acids. Germline assignment: CDR1 KGHDR and CDR2 SFDVKD. V shed 2 bases and J shed 0 bases, with 10 bases lying between them. The CDR3: CATSDSRELSNQPQHF. CDR3 in DNA: TGTGCCACCAGTGATTCCAGGGAGCTTAGCAATCAGCCCCAGCATTTT.

The gene calls are TRBV11-2 and TRBJ2-7; perhaps TRBD1 as D (5 bases). CDR1 and CDR2 from the germline V gene are SGHAT and FQNNGV. V was pared by 2 bases and J by 3 bases, with 8 bases between. The CDR3 runs 13 residues. CDR3 bases: TGTGCCAGCAGCTTAAGACAGATCTACGAGCAGTACTTC. Protein: CASSLRQIYEQYF. Combining the CDR3 with reference TRBV11-2 and TRBJ2-7 gives the whole variable domain EAGVAQSPRYKIIEKRQSVAFWCNPISGHATLYWYQQILGQGPKLLIQFQNNGVVDDSQLPKDRFSAERLKGVDSTLKIQPAKLEDSAVYLCASSLRQIYEQYFGPGTRLTVT.